This TCR beta chain was retrieved from a study of blood T cell repertoires in COVID-19. Study as a whole: Samples came from the United States, Italy and Spain, spanning acute and convalescent COVID-19. The cDNA or gDNA used as material had been derived from T cells, B-cell-depleted T cells, or PBMCs.

Original methodology: The assay estimated nucleated cells by amplifying reference gene primers. Here immunoSEQ multiplex PCR was the method, and the copy in TCRdb shows in-frame clones only, minus some. V and J calls and clone size are given by that table; D and trimming were obtained from the DNA. The sample carries about 64,000 clones, less than 80% recorded once. Germline CDR1 is SGHAT and CDR2 is FQNNGV. V lost 4 bases to trimming and J lost 7 bases; unmatched junction nucleotides: 5. CDR3 length equals 13 residues. The source of this sequence is a human donor in a cohort sampled during active COVID-19. The genes are TRBV11-2 and TRBJ2-7, with 9 bases matching TRBD1. Material: peripheral blood. The CDR3, as DNA: TGTGCCAGCAGCTCCTACAGGGGGCAGGAGCAGTACTTC. Protein product: CASSSYRGQEQYF.